The entry that follows covers one T cell receptor beta chain sequence. The second PCR ran roughly 6 to 12 cycles with a sample-barcoded 5' primer and J-beta primers. One entry per CDR3 protein, called by TCRdb with MiXCR from the 5' RACE reads. This table has about 1.4 million distinct CDR3 sequences, 55% to 75% appearing once. The data are from a study of blood T cells in healthy people across ages. This CDR3 region has 15 residues. Trimming took off 7 bases at V and 0 bases at J, with 12 bases between the two ends. Germline loops: CDR1 SEHNR, CDR2 FQNEAQ (reference sequence). This receptor was identified in a man between 18 and 35 years old in good health. The rearrangement uses TRBV7-9 and TRBJ2-2; D tentatively fits TRBD1 or TRBD2 (5 bases each). The sequenced sample consisted of blood. The CDR3 bases are TGTGCCAGCATATACGGGACGGCGAACACCGGGGAGCTGTTTTTT. It is translated as CASIYGTANTGELFF.